A selection of T cell receptor beta chains follows, all from one sample in a study of blood T cell repertoires in COVID-19. Produced via immunoSEQ multiplex PCR; TCRdb's table is partial and in-frame only. The sample consists of 250,000 or so clones, 70% to 90% of them appearing once. Sequenced: PBMCs or T cells enriched from blood (not recorded which). The receptors derive from a woman between 50 and 59 years old who had been exposed to COVID-19. CDR3s include the opening cysteine and the closing phenylalanine or tryptophan. The order of the fields is V gene, D gene, clone size, J gene, CDR3 DNA, CDR3 protein. The D gene is left open where the match is weak. Part of the rows lack a size; the others show once, few, many or a class for expanded clones.

v_call: TRBV28; d_call: NA; clone_size: NA; j_call: TRBJ1-1; cdr3_nt: TGTGCCAGCAGCCCCCCCGGGTGGAACACTGAAGCTTTCTTT; cdr3_aa: CASSPPGWNTEAFF
v_call: TRBV9; d_call: TRBD2; clone_size: few; j_call: TRBJ2-1; cdr3_nt: TGTGCCAGCAGCGCGGAACTAGCGGGCCACTCTTCCAGCTCCTACAATGAGCAGTTCTTC; cdr3_aa: CASSAELAGHSSSSYNEQFF
v_call: TRBV5-4; d_call: TRBD1; clone_size: NA; j_call: TRBJ1-2; cdr3_nt: TGTGCCAGCAGCTTGGACCTCCGGGACAGCTATGGCTACACCTTC; cdr3_aa: CASSLDLRDSYGYTF
v_call: TRBV18; d_call: TRBD2; clone_size: NA; j_call: TRBJ2-2; cdr3_nt: TGTGCCAGCTCGCAGGGAGCGGGGACGAACACCGGGGAGCTGTTTTTT; cdr3_aa: CASSQGAGTNTGELFF
v_call: TRBV24-1; d_call: NA; clone_size: once; j_call: TRBJ1-5; cdr3_nt: TGTGCCACCAGTGATTCAAGGACTGAACTCAATCAGCCCCAGCATTTT; cdr3_aa: CATSDSRTELNQPQHF
v_call: TRBV10-3; d_call: NA; clone_size: once; j_call: TRBJ2-1; cdr3_nt: TGTGCCATCAGCAAGCCCGGGGACAATGAGCAGTTCTTC; cdr3_aa: CAISKPGDNEQFF
v_call: TRBV19; d_call: NA; clone_size: few; j_call: TRBJ1-1; cdr3_nt: TGTGCCAGTAGTGGCAGGGAGAACACTGAAGCTTTCTTT; cdr3_aa: CASSGRENTEAFF
v_call: TRBV7-2; d_call: NA; clone_size: NA; j_call: TRBJ2-7; cdr3_nt: TGTGCCAGCAGCTTAGGATTCGGCAGGGCCCTGTCCGAGCAGTACTTC; cdr3_aa: CASSLGFGRALSEQYF
v_call: TRBV11-2; d_call: NA; clone_size: NA; j_call: TRBJ2-7; cdr3_nt: TGTGCCAGCAGCTTACGGTCTGGCGAGCAGTACTTC; cdr3_aa: CASSLRSGEQYF
v_call: TRBV11-3; d_call: TRBD2; clone_size: once; j_call: TRBJ2-4; cdr3_nt: TGTGCCAGCAGCTCCGACGGGACTAGCGGGAAGAACATTCAGTACTTC; cdr3_aa: CASSSDGTSGKNIQYF
v_call: TRBV5-6; d_call: NA; clone_size: NA; j_call: TRBJ1-2; cdr3_nt: TGTGCCAGCAGCAACCTTGGGGCTGACTATGGCTACACCTTC; cdr3_aa: CASSNLGADYGYTF
v_call: TRBV5-1; d_call: TRBD1; clone_size: NA; j_call: TRBJ1-2; cdr3_nt: TGCGCCAGCAGCTCAAGGACAGGGGGAAGTTTAGACTATGGCTACACCTTC; cdr3_aa: CASSSRTGGSLDYGYTF
v_call: TRBV10-3; d_call: TRBD1; clone_size: NA; j_call: TRBJ1-5; cdr3_nt: TGTGCCATCAGTGAAGACAGGGGCGGCAATCAGCCCCAGCATTTT; cdr3_aa: CAISEDRGGNQPQHF
v_call: TRBV10-3; d_call: NA; clone_size: NA; j_call: TRBJ1-5; cdr3_nt: TGTGCCATCAGTGAGTCGAGTAGGGGTGGTGATCAGCCCCAGCATTTT; cdr3_aa: CAISESSRGGDQPQHF
v_call: TRBV27; d_call: TRBD2; clone_size: NA; j_call: TRBJ2-1; cdr3_nt: TGTGCCAGCAGTTTAGGTGTACTTGGCGGGGGGTACGCTACAGAGCAGTTCTTC; cdr3_aa: CASSLGVLGGGYATEQFF
v_call: TRBV6-6; d_call: NA; clone_size: NA; j_call: TRBJ1-3; cdr3_nt: TGTGCCAGCAGTTACTCCCTGGGCAGCTCTGGAAACACCATATATTTT; cdr3_aa: CASSYSLGSSGNTIYF
v_call: TRBV24-1; d_call: NA; clone_size: once; j_call: TRBJ2-3; cdr3_nt: TGTGCCACCAGTGATTTTTCCAGGGCAGATACGCAGTATTTT; cdr3_aa: CATSDFSRADTQYF
v_call: TRBV3-1/TRBV3-2; d_call: TRBD1; clone_size: NA; j_call: TRBJ1-1; cdr3_nt: TGTGCCAGCAGCCATAGGGGGCAGATTGGCACTGAAGCTTTCTTT; cdr3_aa: CASSHRGQIGTEAFF
v_call: TRBV12-3/TRBV12-4; d_call: TRBD2; clone_size: NA; j_call: TRBJ2-5; cdr3_nt: TGTGCCAGCGCCCGGGGAGGGGAAGAGACCCAGTACTTC; cdr3_aa: CASARGGEETQYF
v_call: TRBV2; d_call: NA; clone_size: NA; j_call: TRBJ1-5; cdr3_nt: TGTGCCAGCGATGCGTCAGGGGGCAATCAGCCCCAGCATTTT; cdr3_aa: CASDASGGNQPQHF
v_call: TRBV28; d_call: TRBD1; clone_size: NA; j_call: TRBJ2-5; cdr3_nt: TGTGCCAGCAGCCCAGGGGGCAGTAAGGAGACCCAGTACTTC; cdr3_aa: CASSPGGSKETQYF
v_call: TRBV28; d_call: NA; clone_size: NA; j_call: TRBJ1-5; cdr3_nt: TGTGCCAGCAGCCCTGACAGCTATCAGCCCCAGCATTTT; cdr3_aa: CASSPDSYQPQHF